This T cell receptor beta chain was sequenced for a study of blood T cell repertoires in COVID-19. On the study more broadly: Donors in the United States, Italy and Spain gave samples during acute or convalescent COVID-19.

As originally analysed: The authors estimated nucleated cell counts from reference gene primer amplification. Clones were sequenced by immunoSEQ multiplex PCR, and TCRdb holds only the in-frame ones, with some missing. V, J and clone size are those of that table, while D and trimming were read from the DNA. This sample yields roughly 200,000 clones, of which more than 80% are seen a single time; around 1.3% belongs to the top ten. The Seattle site enrolled patients during active infection and followed them longitudinally. The CDR3 is 12 residues long. Trimming cost V 7 bases and J 5 bases, with 12 bases left between them. Per the germline V gene, CDR1 is MNHEY and CDR2 is SVGAGI.

The sequencing input was peripheral blood. The TCR comes from a woman in her 30s with COVID-19, enrolled during active disease. The chain links TRBV6-5 to TRBJ2-7; D is undetermined. The CDR3 DNA follows: TGTGCCAGCATGAGTGGGCCGCACGAGCAGTACTTC. This translates into CASMSGPHEQYF.